The rows below give T cell receptor beta chains drawn from one sample of a study of lymphopenia after photon versus proton radiotherapy. TCRdb's table, derived via immunoSEQ multiplex PCR, lists solely in-frame clones and lacks some. The sample includes approximately 23,000 clones, more than 85% of them seen just once. The sequenced sample was peripheral blood, obtained from a patient treated with proton-based radiotherapy. These receptors came from a man older than 75 with esophageal cancer. CDR3s include the opening cysteine and the closing phenylalanine or tryptophan. A D gene is named only where the DNA matches it firmly. Not every row has a clone size; where given, it reads once, few, many or a size class.

NA	TRBJ2-6	TRBV7-2	NA	CASSLDGGGFSGANVLTF	TGTGCCAGCAGCTTAGACGGTGGGGGGTTCTCTGGGGCCAACGTCCTGACTTTC
NA	TRBJ1-6	TRBV10-3	NA	CAISEQVGADNSPLHF	TGTGCCATCAGTGAGCAGGTGGGGGCGGATAATTCACCCCTCCACTTT
NA	TRBJ2-1	TRBV5-4	NA	CASSLDVTPNLDEQFF	TGTGCCAGCAGCTTGGACGTGACCCCGAACCTCGATGAGCAGTTCTTC
once	TRBJ1-5	TRBV5-4	TRBD1	CASSLGTGVNQPQHF	TGTGCCAGCAGCTTGGGAACAGGGGTCAATCAGCCCCAGCATTTT
NA	TRBJ1-1	TRBV7-9	NA	CASSLRSNAEAFF	TGTGCCAGCAGCTTAAGATCGAACGCTGAAGCTTTCTTT
NA	TRBJ1-1	TRBV6-5	NA	CASSYRGNTEAFF	TGTGCCAGCAGTTACCGGGGGAACACTGAAGCTTTCTTT
once	TRBJ2-1	TRBV5-1	NA	CASSWGAEDNEQFF	TGCGCCAGCAGTTGGGGGGCTGAGGACAATGAGCAGTTCTTC
NA	TRBJ2-5	TRBV11-1	NA	CASSAGPGEETQYF	TGTGCCAGCAGCGCTGGGCCAGGGGAAGAGACCCAGTACTTC
NA	TRBJ2-5	TRBV29-1	NA	CSVKSDREEETQYF	TGCAGCGTTAAATCCGACAGGGAGGAAGAGACCCAGTACTTC
NA	TRBJ2-5	TRBV7-2	NA	CASSRLQETQYF	TGTGCCAGCAGCCGGCTGCAAGAGACCCAGTACTTC